The sequence of this T cell receptor beta chain was determined in a study of blood T cell repertoires in COVID-19. About the research overall: T cells, B-cell-depleted T cells, or PBMCs supplied cDNA or gDNA.

Sequencing was performed with immunoSEQ multiplex PCR; in TCRdb, only in-frame clones are kept and a portion is missing. The data hold approximately 320,000 clones, with roughly 86% observed a single time. This clone rates as medium-sized. The germline V gene encodes CDR1 SGHNT and CDR2 YYREEE (reference sequence). Trimming pared 4 bases from V and 2 bases from J, leaving 12 bases between. This CDR3 spans 15 amino acids. Sequenced sample: peripheral blood. The rearrangement uses TRBV5-4 and TRBJ1-4; a possible D gene is TRBD1 (6 bases). The source of this sequence is a woman under 40 with COVID-19, enrolled during active disease. Written as DNA, the CDR3 is TGTGCCAGCAGCACCTCAGGGGCGACTAATGAAAAACTGTTTTTT. It codes for CASSTSGATNEKLFF.